The 11 T cell receptor beta chains given below trace back to one sample, sequenced in a study of T-cell reconstitution after alpha-beta-depleted transplantation in children. TCRbeta library preparation incorporated unique molecular identifiers. TCRdb reanalysed the PCR reads using MiXCR and keeps one entry per CDR3 protein. The sample lists some 590,000 distinct CDR3 sequences, roughly a tenth occurring once. The sample consisted of PBMCs from the stem cell graft donor, taken from the stem cell graft. The receptor set was obtained from a human donor who donated a stem cell graft to a child with acute myeloid leukemia.

This clonotype occurred a few times. The rearrangement uses TRBV15 and TRBJ1-4; 8 bases fit TRBD1. The CDR3 consists of 13 residues. V was pared by 5 bases and J by 4 bases, with 0 bases of the junction left unmatched. Germline values: CDR1 LNHNV, CDR2 YYDKDF (reference sequence). Here the CDR3 reads CATSGQGNEKLFF. CDR3 DNA sequence: TGTGCCACCAGCGGACAGGGTAATGAAAAACTGTTTTTT.

This clonotype was counted at least ten times. This chain joins TRBV27 and TRBJ2-3, with TRBD2 as a possible D gene (6 bases). The V end was cut by 4 bases, the J end by 3 bases, with 8 bases between. Germline V lookup: CDR1 MNHEY, CDR2 SMNVEV (reference sequence). The CDR3 runs to 13 residues. The DNA for the CDR3 is TGTGCCAGCAGTTGGAGGGGTACAGATACGCAGTATTTT. It yields the protein CASSWRGTDTQYF.

This sequence joins TRBV20-1 and TRBJ2-1, with TRBD2 matching 7 bases. The CDR3 has 16 residues. The germline V gene encodes CDR1 DFQATT and CDR2 SNEGSKA (reference sequence). The V segment lost 2 bases and the J segment 2 bases; nucleotides outside the gene matches: 9. CDR3 DNA sequence: TGCAGTGCTAGACCAAGTCTAGCGGAGACCTACAATGAGCAGTTCTTC. Translation: CSARPSLAETYNEQFF.

This clonotype was seen a few times. The V call is TRBV7-2, the J call TRBJ2-3; D is ambiguous. The V end lost 4 bases, the J end lost 4 bases, and 12 bases lay between the germline ends. Germline values: CDR1 SGHTA, CDR2 FQGNSA. The CDR3 covers 14 residues. The CDR3 bases are TGTGCCAGCAGCTCGGACCTGGCGCCAGATACGCAGTATTTT. It is translated as CASSSDLAPDTQYF.

V and J are TRBV4-3 and TRBJ2-3; D is unresolved. Looked up from germline, CDR1 is LGHNA and CDR2 is YSLEER. This CDR3 spans 14 amino acids. V lost 3 bases, J lost 3 bases, and 10 bases lay in between. The CDR3: CASSHTVATDTQYF. CDR3 bases: TGCGCCAGCAGCCACACGGTTGCGACAGATACGCAGTATTTT.

This clonotype was counted a few times. This rearrangement joins TRBV12-3 or TRBV12-4 to TRBJ1-1, with D uncertain. V was cut by 5 bases and J by 1 base, with 14 bases left in between. The CDR3 is made up of 15 amino acids. The CDR3 sequence is CASSREMTANTEAFF. CDR3 nucleotide sequence: TGTGCCAGCAGTCGGGAAATGACCGCGAACACTGAAGCTTTCTTT.

This clonotype was counted a few times. V gene TRBV20-1 combines with J gene TRBJ2-3; D is unclear. Germline CDR1 reads DFQATT; CDR2 reads SNEGSKA (reference sequence). V was clipped by 0 bases and J by 1 base, with 11 bases between them. The CDR3 sequence is 15 residues long. The CDR3 DNA reads as TGCAGTGCTAGAGAAAGGGCCTTCGGCACAGATACGCAGTATTTT. Protein: CSARERAFGTDTQYF.

This clonotype was observed a few times. This sequence joins TRBV4-3 and TRBJ2-1; D not certain. V was cut by 5 bases and J by 5 bases, with 4 bases left in between. CDR3 size: 11 residues. The germline CDR1 and CDR2 sequences are LGHNA and YSLEER. CDR3 protein: CASSYHNEQFF. The CDR3 nucleotides read TGCGCCAGCAGCTATCACAATGAGCAGTTCTTC.

This clonotype was seen just once. V and J are TRBV27 and TRBJ2-7, with 8 nucleotides matching TRBD2. Per the germline V gene, CDR1 is MNHEY and CDR2 is SMNVEV (reference sequence). V was pared by 4 bases and J by 0 bases, with 17 bases of the junction left unmatched. CDR3 length: 19 residues. CDR3 amino acids: CASSSVRDPGGSHSYEQYF. The CDR3 bases are TGTGCCAGCAGTTCCGTTAGGGACCCGGGAGGGTCCCACTCCTACGAGCAGTACTTC.

This clonotype was seen a few times. The chain has TRBV12-3 or TRBV12-4 and TRBJ2-1, with 11 bases that match TRBD2. CDR3 size: 19 residues. Germline trimming cut 5 bases from V and 0 bases from J; bases unmatched to any gene: 12. This CDR3 is CASSPGGPTSGSSYNEQFF. In DNA form, the CDR3 reads TGTGCCAGCAGTCCTGGCGGCCCTACTAGCGGGAGCTCCTACAATGAGCAGTTCTTC.

This clonotype was picked up many times. The rearrangement uses TRBV9 and TRBJ2-3; 7 bases map to TRBD1. The CDR3 runs to 15 residues. The V segment lost 0 bases and the J segment 5 bases; nucleotides outside the gene matches: 6. Germline CDR1 and CDR2: SGDLS and YYNGEE. The CDR3: CASSVGQGYRDTQYF. Written as DNA, the CDR3 is TGTGCCAGCAGCGTAGGACAGGGATATCGAGATACGCAGTATTTT.